This T cell receptor beta chain was documented in a study of T-cell memory formation after mild COVID-19. The wider study: Largely donor-specific TCR clusters were found.

After 5'RACE with constant-segment primers, TCR alpha and TCR beta cDNA libraries carrying sample barcodes and UMIs were obtained. TCRdb recomputed calls from the 5' RACE reads with MiXCR, one row per CDR3 protein. The sample lists about 340,000 distinct CDR3 sequences; 10% to 15% were seen once. The V gene's germline CDR1 is SGDLS and CDR2 YYNGEE. This CDR3 region has 15 residues. With 4 bases clipped from V and 2 bases from J, the junction kept 8 bases outside the gene matches. As concerns this clonotype: What it binds is not known.

General observations from the study: Pre-infection memory already had some responding clones, implying cross-reactive memory joined. Contracting clones, day 15 to 85, had balanced CD4/CD8, and later expanders favored CD4+.

The sample was PBMCs or a T cell subset sorted from them (not recorded which). The V call is TRBV9, the J call TRBJ2-7, with 8 bases identical to TRBD1. This clonotype originated in a man aged 18 to 30 who had mild COVID-19 (a few samples of this study predate the infection). Cell type and time point are not known. CDR3 bases: TGTGCCAGCAGCCCCCGGGACAGGCTAACCTACGAGCAGTACTTC. This sequence encodes CASSPRDRLTYEQYF.